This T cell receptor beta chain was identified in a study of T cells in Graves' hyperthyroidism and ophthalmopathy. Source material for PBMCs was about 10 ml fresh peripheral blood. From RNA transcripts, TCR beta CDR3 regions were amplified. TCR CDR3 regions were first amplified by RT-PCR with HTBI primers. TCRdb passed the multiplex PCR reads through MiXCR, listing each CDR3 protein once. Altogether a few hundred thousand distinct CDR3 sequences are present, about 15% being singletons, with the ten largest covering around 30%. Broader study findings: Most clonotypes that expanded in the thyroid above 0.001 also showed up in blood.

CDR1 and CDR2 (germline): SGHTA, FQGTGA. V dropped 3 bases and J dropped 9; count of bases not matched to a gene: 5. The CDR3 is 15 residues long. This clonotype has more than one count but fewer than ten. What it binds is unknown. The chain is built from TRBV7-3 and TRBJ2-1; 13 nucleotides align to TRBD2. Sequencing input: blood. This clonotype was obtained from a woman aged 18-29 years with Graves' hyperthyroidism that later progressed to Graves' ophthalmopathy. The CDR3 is CASSLGTSGKSEQFF. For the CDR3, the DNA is TGTGCCAGCAGCTTGGGGACTAGCGGGAAAAGTGAGCAGTTCTTC.